This T cell receptor (beta chain) was found in a study of OX40 agonist ivuxolimab in advanced cancers. Generated by immunoSEQ multiplex PCR, the TCRdb table keeps only in-frame clones and is missing some. The sample consists of just under 65,000 clones, 75% to 90% of them appearing once. The CDR3 spans 12 residues. Germline V gene data show CDR1 as SGHDT and CDR2 as YYEEEE. V was clipped by 1 base and J by 7 bases, with 6 bases between them. General study points: In general, CD8+ T cells held more expanded clones than CD4+ did, on average.

In regard to this clone: Its matching antigen is unknown.

The sequencing here drew on CD4+ or CD8+ T cells sorted from blood, taken in a trial of the OX40 agonist ivuxolimab. The chain is built from TRBV5-6 and TRBJ1-5; possibly TRBD1 for D (5 bases). The TCR originated in an adult with an advanced solid tumor such as melanoma, head and neck, liver or kidney cancer. DNA of the CDR3: TGTGCCAGCAGCTTGTGGGGCCAGCCCCAGCATTTT. Protein sequence: CASSLWGQPQHF. Supplemented by reference TRBV5-6 and TRBJ1-5, the full variable domain reads DAGVTQSPTHLIKTRGQQVTLRCSPKSGHDTVSWYQQALGQGPQFIFQYYEEEERQRGNFPDRFSGHQFPNYSSELNVNALLLGDSALYLCASSLWGQPQHFGDGTRLSIL.